This TCR beta chain originates from a study of T cell changes during pregnancy in multiple sclerosis. The repertoire was sequenced with immunoSEQ multiplex PCR; TCRdb's copy has only in-frame clones and lacks some. Of 100,000 or so clones in the sample, approximately 93% were seen once. The V segment lost 3 bases and the J segment 4 bases; nucleotides outside the gene matches: 5. CDR3 length: 15 residues. Germline V lookup: CDR1 MGHDK, CDR2 SYGVNS. The chain carries TRBV25-1 and TRBJ2-2; the match to TRBD2 covers 7 bases. Source: peripheral blood, taken after pregnancy. The sequence came from a female donor in good health, enrolled as a control in a pregnancy study. The CDR3 DNA reads TGTGCCAGCAGTGACCAATCGGGGGGCACCGGGGAGCTGTTTTTT. Translated, it gives CASSDQSGGTGELFF.